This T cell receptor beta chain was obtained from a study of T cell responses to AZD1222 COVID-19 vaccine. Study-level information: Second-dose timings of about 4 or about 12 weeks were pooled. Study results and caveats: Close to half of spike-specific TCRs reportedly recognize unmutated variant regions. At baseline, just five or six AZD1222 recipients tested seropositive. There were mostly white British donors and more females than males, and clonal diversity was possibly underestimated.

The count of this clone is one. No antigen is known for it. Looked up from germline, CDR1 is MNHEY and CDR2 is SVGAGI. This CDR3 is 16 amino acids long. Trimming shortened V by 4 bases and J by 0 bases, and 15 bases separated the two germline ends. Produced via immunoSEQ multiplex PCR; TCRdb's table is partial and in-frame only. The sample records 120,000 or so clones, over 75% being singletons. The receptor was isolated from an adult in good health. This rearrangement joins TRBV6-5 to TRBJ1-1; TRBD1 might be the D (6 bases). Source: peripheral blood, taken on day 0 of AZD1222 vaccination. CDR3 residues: CASSSSGTSLNTEAFF. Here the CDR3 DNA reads TGTGCCAGCAGTTCCTCCGGGACATCCTTGAACACTGAAGCTTTCTTT.